This is a list of T cell receptor beta chains from one sample in a study of cytomegalovirus exposure and HLA in healthy donors. TCRdb keeps only in-frame clones here, not all; method: immunoSEQ multiplex PCR. In the table there are some 200,000 clones, about an eighth of which are singletons. The sample taken for sequencing was PBMCs. The receptor set was obtained from a man in his forties or fifties in good health and CMV-seropositive. CDR3s include the opening cysteine and the closing phenylalanine or tryptophan. The D gene is left open where the match is weak. A clone size is listed for some rows: how often the clone was seen (once, few, many), or a class if it is expanded.

cdr3_nt cdr3_aa j_call d_call clone_size v_call cdr3_length
TGTGCCAGCAGCTTAGATTCCCACTACACAGATACGCAGTATTTT CASSLDSHYTDTQYF TRBJ2-3 NA NA TRBV11-3 15
TGTGCCAGCAGCTTAGCGGTGACCAAACCGGGGGATACGCAGTATTTT CASSLAVTKPGDTQYF TRBJ2-3 NA NA TRBV7-2 16
TGTGCCAGCAGCCCACTGGGACTCCCTGAAGCTTTCTTT CASSPLGLPEAFF TRBJ1-1 NA NA TRBV7-9 13
TGTGCCACCACCCAAGTTAACCCCCCTGGGAGTGGCTACACCTTC CATTQVNPPGSGYTF TRBJ1-2 NA NA TRBV10-3 15
TGTGCCAGCAGTTACGGGGGGAACTATGGCTACACCTTC CASSYGGNYGYTF TRBJ1-2 NA few TRBV6-5 13
TGTGCCAGTAGTAGGGGGGGGGACACTGAAGCTTTCTTT CASSRGGDTEAFF TRBJ1-1 NA NA TRBV19 13
TGCGCCAGCACCCGTCTAGCGGGGGGTCTCTCCTACAATGAGCAGTTCTTC CASTRLAGGLSYNEQFF TRBJ2-1 TRBD2 NA TRBV5-1 17
TGTGCCAGCAGCCTCGGGGGGCTGGAAGAGACCCAGTACTTC CASSLGGLEETQYF TRBJ2-5 NA NA TRBV7-2 14
TGTGCCAGCAGCTTGCGACAGGGAAATTCACCCCTCCACTTT CASSLRQGNSPLHF TRBJ1-6 TRBD1 NA TRBV5-6 14
TGTGCCACTTCTCCCCCTGGGACACCTATTCTGGGAGATGGCTACACCTTC CATSPPGTPILGDGYTF TRBJ1-2 NA few TRBV2 17
TGTGCCAGCAGCTCGGGGGATGGCGGGGGGGCCTACAATGAGCAGTTCTTC CASSSGDGGGAYNEQFF TRBJ2-1 TRBD2 NA TRBV5-6 17
TGTGCCTGGATTGTAGAGGAAGCTTTCTTT CAWIVEEAFF TRBJ1-1 NA NA TRBV30 10
TGTGCCAGCAGCAAGGGGGACAGTCCCTACGAGCAGTACTTC CASSKGDSPYEQYF TRBJ2-7 NA NA TRBV21-1 14
TGTGCCAGCCTCGGACAGGCCGTCGATACGCAGTATTTT CASLGQAVDTQYF TRBJ2-3 TRBD1 few TRBV18 13
TGCGCCAGCAGCTTGGAGGGGGTTGATGGCTACACCTTC CASSLEGVDGYTF TRBJ1-2 NA few TRBV5-1 13
TGCGCCAGCAGCTTCGGGGACACTGAAGCTTTCTTT CASSFGDTEAFF TRBJ1-1 NA few TRBV5-1 12
TGTGCCAGTAGTATAGTCTCGCCTCGGACCGGGGAGCTGTTTTTT CASSIVSPRTGELFF TRBJ2-2 NA few TRBV19 15
TGTGCCAGCAGTCAGGGACTTAACACTGAAGCTTTCTTT CASSQGLNTEAFF TRBJ1-1 NA NA TRBV6-5 13
TGCGCCAGCAGCCAAGAGATATGGAGGTCCGGGGAGCTGTTTTTT CASSQEIWRSGELFF TRBJ2-2 NA few TRBV4-3 15
TGTGCCAGCGGGGGGACTAGCGGGGGCGGAGAGACCCAGTACTTC CASGGTSGGGETQYF TRBJ2-5 TRBD2 NA TRBV2 15
TGTGCCAGCAGTCGACGGGACAGGGGGTATCAGCCCCAGCATTTT CASSRRDRGYQPQHF TRBJ1-5 TRBD1 few TRBV6-6 15
TGCGCCAGCAGCTTGGCAGGGGGTGGCTACACCTTC CASSLAGGGYTF TRBJ1-2 TRBD1 few TRBV5-1 12
TGTGCCAGCAGTGAAGCGCTCACCGGGGGTGAAAAACTGTTTTTT CASSEALTGGEKLFF TRBJ1-4 NA few TRBV6-1 15
TGTGCCAGCAGCGACAGGGATGGAAACACCATATATTTT CASSDRDGNTIYF TRBJ1-3 TRBD1 NA TRBV7-6 13
TGTGCCAGCACCCAATCTCCCAGGGGAGACTATGGCTACACCTTC CASTQSPRGDYGYTF TRBJ1-2 NA NA TRBV5-6 15
TGTGCCAGCAGCCGAGCCGGGACAGCTGAAGCTTTCTTT CASSRAGTAEAFF TRBJ1-1 TRBD1 few TRBV7-2 13
TGTGCCACCAGCAGAGGACTAGCGGGACTAAACTACAATGAGCAGTTCTTC CATSRGLAGLNYNEQFF TRBJ2-1 TRBD2 few TRBV15 17
TGCGCCAGCAGCGGGGGACAGGGGCGCTACGAGCAGTACTTC CASSGGQGRYEQYF TRBJ2-7 TRBD1 few TRBV5-1 14
TGTGCCAGCAGCAGCGGGGGAGGACCCTACAATGAGCAGTTCTTC CASSSGGGPYNEQFF TRBJ2-1 TRBD2 few TRBV7-9 15
TGTGCCAGCAGTGACGCCGCGGGAGTAGGGCAAGAGACCCAGTACTTC CASSDAAGVGQETQYF TRBJ2-5 TRBD2 NA TRBV6-1 16
TGTGCCAGCAGCGGACCCGAGCGGATGAAATACAATGAGCAGTTCTTC CASSGPERMKYNEQFF TRBJ2-1 NA few TRBV7-2 16
TGTGCCAGCAGGTCTACAGATACGCAGTATTTT CASRSTDTQYF TRBJ2-3 NA NA TRBV5-6 11
TGTGCCAGCAGTGAAAGCTATGGTGTCACTGAAGCTTTCTTT CASSESYGVTEAFF TRBJ1-1 NA NA TRBV25-1 14
TGCAGTGCCCCCGGGTACAATGAGCAGTTCTTC CSAPGYNEQFF TRBJ2-1 NA NA TRBV20-1 11
TGCGCCAGCAGTTCCGGGACAAGGTCGGAGACCCAGTACTTC CASSSGTRSETQYF TRBJ2-5 NA NA TRBV5-1 14
TGTGCCAGCAGTTGGGACAGGGATGTTACGGCCGGCTACACCTTC CASSWDRDVTAGYTF TRBJ1-2 TRBD1 few TRBV6-6 15
TGCGCCAGCAGCCGGTCACTAGCGGGGGTAGGGGAGACCCAGTACTTC CASSRSLAGVGETQYF TRBJ2-5 TRBD2 NA TRBV4-1 16
TGTGCCAGCAGTTTATTCTGGGGGGGGTATGGCTACACCTTC CASSLFWGGYGYTF TRBJ1-2 NA NA TRBV27 14
TGTGCCAGCAGTTCATCCCTCTGGGGAGGGACCGGGGAGCTGTTTTTT CASSSSLWGGTGELFF TRBJ2-2 TRBD2 NA TRBV7-6 16
TGTGCCAGTAGTATTGGGGGGACCAGGGGCTACACCTTC CASSIGGTRGYTF TRBJ1-2 NA few TRBV19 13
TGTGCCAGCAGCGTACAGGGGGCGAGGGCCGGGGAGCTGTTTTTT CASSVQGARAGELFF TRBJ2-2 TRBD1 NA TRBV11-2 15
TGTGCCAGCCAGACAGGGGCGGATTCACCCCTCCACTTT CASQTGADSPLHF TRBJ1-6 TRBD1 few TRBV19 13
TGTGCCAGCAGCTTAGTCTCCCGGAACACCGGGGAGCTGTTTTTT CASSLVSRNTGELFF TRBJ2-2 NA NA TRBV11-2 15
TGTGCCAGCACCTTTCGCGCGGGGTTTACAGATACGCAGTATTTT CASTFRAGFTDTQYF TRBJ2-3 NA few TRBV6-5 15
TGTGCCACCAGACCCGGGGTAGGCCGCGGGGAGCTGTTTTTT CATRPGVGRGELFF TRBJ2-2 NA NA TRBV15 14
TGTGCCAGTAGTATAATTGCAGGGATCACAGATACGCAGTATTTT CASSIIAGITDTQYF TRBJ2-3 NA NA TRBV19 15
TGTGCCAGCAGTTACTCGACCAGGGGCCACGGCTACACCTTC CASSYSTRGHGYTF TRBJ1-2 NA NA TRBV6-5 14
TGCGCCAGCAGCCAAGAGATGGGGCAGCTGAACACTGAAGCTTTCTTT CASSQEMGQLNTEAFF TRBJ1-1 NA many TRBV4-3 16
TGTGCCAGCAGCCCCGGACAGGGCAAGAGCTCTGGGGCCAACGTCCTGACTTTC CASSPGQGKSSGANVLTF TRBJ2-6 TRBD1 NA TRBV11-3 18
TGTGCCAGCACCCCCGGGGGGCAGTCCCCAGATACGCAGTATTTT CASTPGGQSPDTQYF TRBJ2-3 NA few TRBV7-2 15
TGTGCCAGCAGCTTTCAGGGCCTAGGGACTGAAGCTTTCTTT CASSFQGLGTEAFF TRBJ1-1 NA few TRBV7-2 14
TGCAGTGCTATCATGAACACTGAAGCTTTCTTT CSAIMNTEAFF TRBJ1-1 NA few TRBV20-1 11
TGCGCCAGCAGCCGCCGCGGCGGAATGGCTGAAGCTTTCTTT CASSRRGGMAEAFF TRBJ1-1 NA NA TRBV4-3 14